This entry is about one T cell receptor beta chain. Its antigen is undetermined. Method: immunoSEQ multiplex PCR; TCRdb's copy keeps in-frame clones and lacks some. The sample lists around 170,000 clones; more than 70% were seen once. Germline loops: CDR1 SGHVS, CDR2 FQNEAQ. With 2 bases removed from V and 6 bases from J, the gap between germline ends came to 20 bases. CDR3 length equals 16 residues. These data belong to a study of cytomegalovirus exposure and HLA in healthy donors. Study-wide results and limits: Subsequent analysis found a tendency for first-cohort TCR clusters to co-occur within the approximately 130 validation repertoires. The CMV antigen specificity of a few CMV-associated chains was confirmed through in vitro analysis.

The J gene is TRBJ2-7, the V gene TRBV7-8; no clear D gene. Specimen: PBMCs. The clonotype was recovered from a man aged 18-30 years in good health and CMV-seronegative. CDR3 in amino acids: CASSLYHAPTSGEQYF. The CDR3 nucleotides are TGTGCCAGCAGCTTATATCACGCCCCAACCTCGGGCGAGCAGTACTTC.